What follows are 8 T cell receptor beta chains derived from one specimen sequenced in a study of shared T cell receptors in the human thymus. TCRdb keeps only in-frame clones here, not all; method: immunoSEQ multiplex PCR. The sample consists of about 380,000 clones, approximately 95% of them appearing once. The sequencing sample was made of thymocytes. These receptor sequences come from a human donor.

This sequence joins TRBV15 and TRBJ2-7, with D perhaps matching TRBD1 (5 bases). Germline CDR1 and CDR2: LNHNV and YYDKDF (reference sequence). CDR3 length: 17 residues. Trimming took 2 bases from V and 0 from J, leaving 17 bases between them. In DNA form, the CDR3 reads TGTGCCACCAGCAGACCTAGGGGTGGGCACCCCTCCTACGAGCAGTACTTC. Its translation is CATSRPRGGHPSYEQYF.

This chain joins TRBV5-1 and TRBJ2-3, with TRBD1 matching over 9 bases. The germline CDR1 and CDR2 sequences are SGHRS and YFSETQ. There are 16 residues in the CDR3. The J segment lost 4 bases and the V segment lost 0 bases, leaving 6 bases of the junction unmatched. CDR3 loop: CASSLGDRVGPDTQYF. In DNA, the CDR3 is TGCGCCAGCAGCTTGGGGGACAGGGTAGGCCCAGATACGCAGTATTTT.

The V call is TRBV6-6, the J call TRBJ1-5, with unresolved D. CDR3 length: 15 residues. Looked up from germline, CDR1 is MNHNY and CDR2 is SVGAGI (reference sequence). V was clipped by 8 bases and J by 1 base, with 15 bases between them. CDR3 nucleotides: TGTGCCAGCGGCGGCTCTCCTCGGAGCAATCAGCCCCAGCATTTT. This codes for CASGGSPRSNQPQHF.

The V gene is TRBV18, the J gene TRBJ2-1; TRBD2 aligns across 8 bases. V was pared by 4 bases and J by 1 base, with 15 bases of the junction left unmatched. The CDR3 runs to 19 residues. CDR1 and CDR2 from the germline V gene are KGHSH and LQKENI. The DNA of the CDR3 is TGTGCCAGCTCACTGGGTCAACGAACGGGAGGGCCGTCCTACAATGAGCAGTTCTTC. Its protein is CASSLGQRTGGPSYNEQFF.

V and J are TRBV21-1 and TRBJ1-2. TRBV21-1 is a known pseudogene. There are 18 residues in the CDR3. CDR3 nucleotides: TGTGCCAGTTTTCTCCGAGAGAGAAGGTCCCCAAAGGGCTATGGCTACACCTTC. The encoded protein is CASFLRERRSPKGYGYTF.

The V and J genes are TRBV9 and TRBJ2-7; D is tentatively TRBD1 or TRBD2 (6 bases each). The V gene's germline CDR1 is SGDLS and CDR2 YYNGEE. This CDR3 is 14 amino acids long. V was trimmed by 4 bases and J by 0 bases, leaving 11 bases between them. The CDR3 DNA is TGTGCCAGCAGCCCGCGGGACATCTCCTACGAGCAGTACTTC. Residues: CASSPRDISYEQYF.

The V call is TRBV7-3, the J call TRBJ2-1; 9 nucleotides match TRBD2. V shed 1 base and J 10 bases; nucleotides not matched to a gene: 5. The CDR3 runs 14 residues. Germline lookup yields CDR1 SGHTA and CDR2 FQGTGA. CDR3 region: CASSLNSGRWEQFF. CDR3 nucleotide sequence: TGTGCCAGCAGCTTAAATAGCGGGAGATGGGAGCAGTTCTTC. The complete variable domain, with remaining parts taken from reference TRBV7-3 and TRBJ2-1, reads GAGVSQTPSNKVTEKGKYVELRCDPISGHTALYWYRQSLGQGPEFLIYFQGTGAADDSGLPNDRFFAVRPEGSVSTLKIQRTERGDSAVYLCASSLNSGRWEQFFGPGTRLTVL.

The genes are TRBV5-6 and TRBJ2-7; 8 bases map to TRBD1. The germline CDR1 and CDR2 sequences are SGHDT and YYEEEE. V lost 3 bases and J lost 2; bases outside the gene matches: 4. The CDR3 has 14 residues. The CDR3 DNA reads as TGTGCCAGCAGCTCCGGACAGGGCACCTACGAGCAGTACTTC. Protein: CASSSGQGTYEQYF.